The T cell receptor (beta chain) described here comes from a study of blood T cell repertoires in COVID-19. Overall study: T cells, B-cell-depleted T cells, or PBMCs supplied cDNA or gDNA.

Measured with immunoSEQ multiplex PCR; TCRdb has only the in-frame clones, and not every one. The data show fewer than 100,000 clones, less than 85% seen once. The length of the CDR3 is 15 residues. Per germline, CDR1 KGHDR and CDR2 SFDVKD. The J segment lost 5 bases and the V segment lost 3 bases, leaving 3 bases of the junction unmatched. The sequenced sample was peripheral blood. The chain couples TRBV24-1 to TRBJ2-1; 10 bases are a match to TRBD2. The clonotype comes from a woman between 65 and 79 years old with acute or convalescent COVID-19. The CDR3 DNA is TGTGCCACCAGTGATACTAGCGGGGCCGACAATGAGCAGTTCTTC. It codes for CATSDTSGADNEQFF.